Listed here are 13 T cell receptor beta chains from one sample, sequenced in a study of a mutant IDH1 vaccine in newly diagnosed glioma. Only in-frame clones appear in the TCRdb table, and some are missing; sequencing was by immunoSEQ multiplex PCR. The table shows approximately 56,000 clones, with about 80% occurring only once. No antigens are known for them. Indicated time point: week 47, end of study. Doses comprised 300 ug of mutant IDH1 20-mer peptide each, plus topical imiquimod. Sequenced here: PBMCs, sampled from a glioma patient whose treatment included an IDH1 peptide vaccine. These receptors were obtained from a man aged 50-59 years with glioma.

CDR3 loop: CASSLEGPRQFF. In nucleotides, the CDR3 is TGTGCCAGCAGCTTAGAAGGTCCGCGGCAGTTCTTC. This rearrangement joins TRBV7-2 to TRBJ2-1; D gene uncertain. The CDR3 is made up of 12 amino acids. Trimming took off 1 base at V and 12 bases at J, with 10 bases between the two ends. The germline V gene encodes CDR1 SGHTA and CDR2 FQGNSA.

The chain employs TRBV7-9 and TRBJ1-5; D is undetermined. The V end was cut by 1 base, the J end by 4 bases, with 8 bases between. CDR1 and CDR2 from the germline V gene are SEHNR and FQNEAQ (reference sequence). The CDR3 runs 14 residues. The CDR3, as DNA: TGTGCCAGCAGCTTAGGGGGAGGGAATCAGCCCCAGCATTTT. It specifies CASSLGGGNQPQHF.

The chain recombines TRBV5-1 with TRBJ2-2; 8 nucleotides agree with TRBD1. After removal of 3 bases from V and 4 bases from J, the junction contained 5 bases not matched to a gene. Germline values: CDR1 SGHRS, CDR2 YFSETQ. CDR3 length equals 15 residues. The CDR3 spells CASSWGQAGTGELFF. CDR3 bases: TGCGCCAGCAGCTGGGGACAGGCGGGCACCGGGGAGCTGTTTTTT.

The chain links TRBV19 to TRBJ1-2; no clear D gene. This CDR3 has 12 amino acids. Between the trimmed V and J ends, which lost 7 bases and 2 bases, there was a span of 8 bases. Per germline, CDR1 LNHDA and CDR2 SQIVND (reference sequence). The CDR3 nucleotides read TGTGCCAGTAACGCCGGAAACTATGGCTACACCTTC. Protein sequence: CASNAGNYGYTF.

Many counts were recorded for this clone. The chain uses TRBV7-2 and TRBJ1-5, with a possible D match to TRBD1 (5 bases). Trimming took off 0 bases at V and 3 bases at J, with 12 bases between the two ends. The CDR3 contains 16 residues. Germline-derived CDR1 and CDR2 are SGHTA and FQGNSA. The CDR3 nucleotides read TGTGCCAGCAGCTTAGCGCAGGGAGGGAACAATCAGCCCCAGCATTTT. Protein sequence: CASSLAQGGNNQPQHF.

The chain employs TRBV19 and TRBJ2-1; 10 bases line up with TRBD2. Germline values: CDR1 LNHDA, CDR2 SQIVND (reference sequence). The length of the CDR3 is 17 residues. Trimming took 3 bases from V and 8 from J; bases not matched to a gene: 13. Here the CDR3 DNA reads TGTGCCAGTAGTATCGGCCTAGCGGGGGCCGTCGGCGATGAGCAGTTCTTC. Amino acids: CASSIGLAGAVGDEQFF.

This rearrangement joins TRBV6-4 to TRBJ2-7; the D is unclear. V was clipped by 2 bases and J by 8 bases, with 4 bases between them. The CDR3 runs to 10 residues. Germline V gene lookup returns CDR1 MRHNA and CDR2 SNTAGT. CDR3 sequence reads: CASSDTQQYF. CDR3 DNA: TGTGCCAGCAGTGACACCCAGCAGTACTTC.

This clone was detected only a few times. The chain joins TRBV12-5 to TRBJ2-5, with D possibly TRBD2 on 6 matching bases. This CDR3 comprises 14 residues. The V and J ends lost 1 base and 11 bases respectively, with 17 bases between them. The germline V gene encodes CDR1 LGHNT and CDR2 FRNRAP. The CDR3: CASGLGPAPGTQYF. CDR3 coding DNA: TGTGCTAGTGGTTTGGGGCCGGCCCCCGGGACTCAGTACTTC.

V gene TRBV19 combines with J gene TRBJ1-5; TRBD1 is a possible D gene (5 bases). Trimming shortened V by 1 base and J by 5 bases, and 12 bases separated the two germline ends. CDR3 length: 15 residues. Germline V gene data show CDR1 as LNHDA and CDR2 as SQIVND (reference sequence). CDR3 protein: CASSIALMGHQPQHF. In DNA form, the CDR3 reads TGTGCCAGTAGTATAGCTTTAATGGGGCATCAGCCCCAGCATTTT. Looking up the rest from reference TRBV19 and TRBJ1-5 gives the full variable domain: DGGITQSPKYLFRKEGQNVTLSCEQNLNHDAMYWYRQDPGQGLRLIYYSQIVNDFQKGDIAEGYSVSREKKESFPLTVTSAQKNPTAFYLCASSIALMGHQPQHFGDGTRLSIL.

The V and J genes are TRBV7-9 and TRBJ2-5; TRBD2 matches 8 bases. CDR3 length: 14 amino acids. CDR1 SEHNR and CDR2 FQNEAQ come from the germline V gene (reference sequence). The V gene end was trimmed by 5 bases and the J gene end by 5 bases; junction bases not matched to a gene: 7. The DNA for the CDR3 is TGTGCCAGCAGCCCCGGGACTAGAACGGAGACCCAGTACTTC. Translating gives CASSPGTRTETQYF.

The genes are TRBV13 and TRBJ2-7; D not resolved. Germline loops: CDR1 PRHDT, CDR2 FYEKMQ (reference sequence). Trimming took 5 bases from V and 1 from J, leaving 12 bases between them. The CDR3 is 14 amino acids. Here the CDR3 reads CASSLNSPSYEQYF. The CDR3 DNA reads TGTGCCAGCAGCCTTAACAGCCCTTCCTACGAGCAGTACTTC.

The V call is TRBV2, the J call TRBJ2-5, with unresolved D. V was clipped by 6 bases and J by 5 bases, with 13 bases between them. Germline loops: CDR1 SNHLY, CDR2 FYNNEI. This CDR3 contains 13 residues. The CDR3 DNA follows: TGTGCCAGCAGCCCAGGACCCTGGGAGACCCAGTACTTC. The encoded protein is CASSPGPWETQYF.

The CDR3 is CASSRRGREGGHYNEQFF. The CDR3 region has the DNA TGTGCCAGTAGTCGTCGGGGTCGGGAGGGGGGGCATTACAATGAGCAGTTCTTC. V gene TRBV19 combines with J gene TRBJ2-1, with 8 bases matching TRBD2. V shed 5 bases, J shed 4 bases, and the junction held 16 bases outside the gene matches. Germline CDR1 reads LNHDA; CDR2 reads SQIVND (reference sequence). CDR3 length: 18 residues. Together with reference TRBV19 and TRBJ2-1, the CDR3 gives the full variable domain: DGGITQSPKYLFRKEGQNVTLSCEQNLNHDAMYWYRQDPGQGLRLIYYSQIVNDFQKGDIAEGYSVSREKKESFPLTVTSAQKNPTAFYLCASSRRGREGGHYNEQFFGPGTRLTVL.